This entry describes one T cell receptor beta chain. Per the authors' pipeline: Counts of nucleated cells, estimated from reference gene primer amplification, were obtained. Assay used: immunoSEQ multiplex PCR; TCRdb lists only in-frame clones, some missing. For V, J and clone size, that table is used; D and trimming come from the DNA. Seen here are a few hundred thousand clones, 70% to 90% observed once, and the top ten hold more than 9%. Adults between roughly 18 and 89 years of age took part from about two dozen US areas. Assignment of participants to cohorts was predicated upon participant-reported clinical history. The sample comes from a study of blood T cell repertoires in COVID-19. The overall study: The analysed material was cDNA or gDNA that came from T cells, B-cell-depleted T cells, or PBMCs.

J was trimmed by 3 bases and V by 4 bases; bases with no gene match: 8. Germline CDR1 reads SGHTA; CDR2 reads FQGNSA. The CDR3 contains 16 residues. The chain has TRBV7-2 and TRBJ2-1; 8 nucleotides agree with TRBD2. Source material: PBMCs or T cells enriched from blood (not recorded which). The sequence was obtained from a woman aged 18-29 years who had recovered from COVID-19. CDR3 nucleotides: TGTGCCAGCAGCTATTGGACTAGCCCTAACTACAATGAGCAGTTCTTC. It yields the protein CASSYWTSPNYNEQFF. The variable domain in full, with the rest retrieved from reference TRBV7-2 and TRBJ2-1, is GAGVSQSPSNKVTEKGKDVELRCDPISGHTALYWYRQSLGQGLEFLIYFQGNSAPDKSGLPSDRFSAERTGGSVSTLTIQRTQQEDSAVYLCASSYWTSPNYNEQFFGPGTRLTVL.